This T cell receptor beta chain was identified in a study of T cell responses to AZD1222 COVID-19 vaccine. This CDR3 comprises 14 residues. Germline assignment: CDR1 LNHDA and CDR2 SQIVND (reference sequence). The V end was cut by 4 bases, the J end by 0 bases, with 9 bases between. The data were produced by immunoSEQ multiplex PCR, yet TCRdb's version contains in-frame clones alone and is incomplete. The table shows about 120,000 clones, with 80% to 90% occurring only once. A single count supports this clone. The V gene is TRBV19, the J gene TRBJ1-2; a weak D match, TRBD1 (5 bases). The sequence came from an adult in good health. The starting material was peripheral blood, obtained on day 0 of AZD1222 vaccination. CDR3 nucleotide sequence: TGTGCCAGTAGTACGGGACGTCCTAACTATGGCTACACCTTC. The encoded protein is CASSTGRPNYGYTF.